The 9 T cell receptor beta chains below come from one sample, sequenced in a study of identical twins. Using its own MiXCR run on the 5' RACE reads, TCRdb lists one record per CDR3 protein. The data hold 150,000 or so distinct CDR3 sequences, with around 3.5% observed a single time. Source material: memory T cells sorted from blood. These TCRs come from a man aged 18 to 29 in good health.

This clonotype was picked up many times. The chain is built from TRBV12-3 or TRBV12-4 and TRBJ2-7; 8 bases are a match to TRBD2. This CDR3 spans 13 amino acids. The V segment lost 6 bases and the J segment 0 bases; nucleotides outside the gene matches: 1. The CDR3, as DNA: TGTGCCAGCAGAACTAGCGGCTCCTACGAGCAGTACTTC. Translating it yields CASRTSGSYEQYF.

This clonotype was seen a few times. V gene TRBV7-9 combines with J gene TRBJ2-5; D assignment may be TRBD1 or TRBD2 (5 bases each). Germline V lookup: CDR1 SEHNR, CDR2 FQNEAQ (reference sequence). Trimming left V 3 bases short and J 5 bases short, with 16 bases between. This CDR3 region has 15 residues. CDR3 residues: CASSLGTQVGETQYF. CDR3 nucleotide sequence: TGTGCCAGCAGCTTGGGGACGCAGGTCGGGGAGACCCAGTACTTC.

The sample holds many counts of this clonotype. As DNA, the CDR3 is TGTGCCAGCAGCCACGCTAAGGACAGGGCCTACGAGCAGTACTTC. Translation gives CASSHAKDRAYEQYF. The V gene is TRBV3-1, the J gene TRBJ2-7; the match to TRBD1 covers 8 bases. This CDR3 is 15 amino acids long. The V and J ends lost 3 bases and 2 bases, in that order; junction bases with no gene match: 6. Germline assignment: CDR1 LGHDT and CDR2 YNNKEL (reference sequence).

In its sample, this clonotype was seen many times. The chain links TRBV15 to TRBJ2-5; no clear D. The germline gives CDR1 LNHNV, CDR2 YYDKDF (reference sequence). This CDR3 has 14 amino acids. Trimming took off 2 bases at V and 4 bases at J, with 11 bases between the two ends. CDR3 sequence: CATSRPSRVETQYF. CDR3 bases: TGTGCCACCAGCAGACCCTCAAGGGTAGAGACCCAGTACTTC.

This clonotype was seen repeatedly, ten times or more. The chain recombines TRBV7-8 with TRBJ2-1; 7 nucleotides line up with TRBD2. The ends lost 3 bases at V and 10 bases at J; junction bases unmatched: 9. The CDR3 contains 14 residues. Germline CDR1 reads SGHVS; CDR2 reads FQNEAQ. For the CDR3, the DNA is TGTGCCAGCAGCTTTTCGCGGGAGTATAAGGAGCAGTTCTTC. Translation gives CASSFSREYKEQFF.

In its sample, this clonotype was seen many times. This chain links TRBV7-3 with TRBJ2-2; TRBD1 matches 8 bases. Germline trimming cut 7 bases from V and 2 bases from J; bases unmatched to any gene: 3. The CDR3 sequence is 14 residues long. From germline, CDR1 is SGHTA and CDR2 FQGTGA. For the CDR3, the DNA is TGTGCCAGCAAGGCAGGGGGCAACACCGGGGAGCTGTTTTTT. Translating it yields CASKAGGNTGELFF.

The sample holds many counts of this clonotype. This chain links TRBV5-1 with TRBJ2-1, with D possibly matching TRBD2 (6 bases). CDR1 and CDR2 from the germline V gene are SGHRS and YFSETQ. The CDR3 is made up of 16 amino acids. The germline V and J ends were trimmed by 0 bases and 2 bases, with 12 bases remaining between them. CDR3 nucleotide sequence: TGCGCCAGCAGCTTGGGTTCGGGAGAGGCCTACAATGAGCAGTTCTTC. Protein: CASSLGSGEAYNEQFF.

This clonotype appeared many times. The CDR3 nucleotides are TGTGCCAGCAGCGCAGGGGGCGGGAGGAGGACAGATACGCAGTATTTT. Its protein is CASSAGGGRRTDTQYF. This sequence joins TRBV2 and TRBJ2-3; D may correspond to TRBD1 or TRBD2 (8 bases each). The CDR3 contains 16 residues. Germline assignment: CDR1 SNHLY and CDR2 FYNNEI. V lost 6 bases and J 3 bases, leaving 19 bases between the germline ends.

This clonotype has a count of ten or more. The chain carries TRBV5-1 and TRBJ1-5; D ambiguous. The CDR3 is 14 amino acids. V lost 0 bases to trimming and J lost 4 bases, with 8 bases between them. Germline CDR1 and CDR2: SGHRS and YFSETQ. CDR3 coding DNA: TGCGCCAGCAGCTTGGACAGCATAAATCAGCCCCAGCATTTT. Its protein is CASSLDSINQPQHF.